One sample yielded the 5 T cell receptor beta chains listed below, sequenced in a study of shared clonotypes between healthy human individuals. Sequenced by immunoSEQ multiplex PCR; TCRdb stores in-frame clones only, minus some. The sample yields over 400,000 clones, roughly 95% seen once. The sequenced material came from naive CD4+ T cells sorted from blood. Specified subset: CD45RA+ positively selected. These receptors were obtained from a woman in her twenties or thirties in good health.

The chain carries TRBV25-1 and TRBJ2-2; 11 bases are shared with TRBD2. This CDR3 contains 17 residues. Trimming at V came to 4 bases and at J to 2 bases, leaving 6 bases not matched to a gene. Germline assignment: CDR1 MGHDK and CDR2 SYGVNS. CDR3 bases: TGTGCCAGCAGTGTATATAGCGGGAGGGCCAACACCGGGGAGCTGTTTTTT. It translates to CASSVYSGRANTGELFF.

The genes are TRBV18 and TRBJ1-3, with no clear D. CDR3 length: 19 residues. Trimming shortened V by 0 bases and J by 0 bases, and 18 bases separated the two germline ends. CDR1 KGHSH and CDR2 LQKENI come from the germline V gene. The CDR3 bases are TGTGCCAGCTCACCACCTAACTATAGGACCCAAGACTCTGGAAACACCATATATTTT. Translated, it gives CASSPPNYRTQDSGNTIYF.

This clone was picked up one time. The CDR3 loop reads CASSEEIWANTEAFF. The CDR3 nucleotides are TGTGCCAGCAGTGAAGAAATATGGGCTAACACTGAAGCTTTCTTT. The V gene is TRBV2, the J gene TRBJ1-1; no definite D call. The CDR3 spans 15 residues. Germline CDR1 reads SNHLY; CDR2 reads FYNNEI. With 1 base removed from V and 2 bases from J, the gap between germline ends came to 11 bases.

This sequence joins TRBV19 and TRBJ1-1, with D possibly TRBD1 on 5 matching bases. CDR3 length: 14 residues. Germline CDR1 reads LNHDA; CDR2 reads SQIVND (reference sequence). V lost 5 bases to trimming and J lost 4 bases, with 14 bases between them. The CDR3 DNA reads as TGTGCCAGTAGTCTTTTGGGGCCCGGCACTGAAGCTTTCTTT. Its protein product is CASSLLGPGTEAFF.

This clone was counted only a few times. The chain combines TRBV7-9 with TRBJ1-2; the D is unclear. Germline lookup yields CDR1 SEHNR and CDR2 FQNEAQ (reference sequence). V dropped 3 bases and J dropped 6 bases, with 11 bases sitting between them. The CDR3 is 13 residues long. The CDR3 protein is CASSLTTVHGYTF. In DNA, the CDR3 is TGTGCCAGCAGCTTGACCACGGTGCATGGCTACACCTTC.